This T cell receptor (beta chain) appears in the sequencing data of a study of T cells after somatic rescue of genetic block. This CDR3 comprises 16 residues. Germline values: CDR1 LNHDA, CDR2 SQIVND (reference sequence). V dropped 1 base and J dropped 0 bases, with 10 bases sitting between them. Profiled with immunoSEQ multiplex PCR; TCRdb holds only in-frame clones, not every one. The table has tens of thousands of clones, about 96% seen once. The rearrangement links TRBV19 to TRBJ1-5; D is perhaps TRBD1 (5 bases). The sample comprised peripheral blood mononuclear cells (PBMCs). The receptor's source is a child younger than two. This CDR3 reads CASSIVLQGSNQPQHF. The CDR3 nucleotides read TGTGCCAGTAGTATAGTTTTGCAGGGTAGCAATCAGCCCCAGCATTTT.